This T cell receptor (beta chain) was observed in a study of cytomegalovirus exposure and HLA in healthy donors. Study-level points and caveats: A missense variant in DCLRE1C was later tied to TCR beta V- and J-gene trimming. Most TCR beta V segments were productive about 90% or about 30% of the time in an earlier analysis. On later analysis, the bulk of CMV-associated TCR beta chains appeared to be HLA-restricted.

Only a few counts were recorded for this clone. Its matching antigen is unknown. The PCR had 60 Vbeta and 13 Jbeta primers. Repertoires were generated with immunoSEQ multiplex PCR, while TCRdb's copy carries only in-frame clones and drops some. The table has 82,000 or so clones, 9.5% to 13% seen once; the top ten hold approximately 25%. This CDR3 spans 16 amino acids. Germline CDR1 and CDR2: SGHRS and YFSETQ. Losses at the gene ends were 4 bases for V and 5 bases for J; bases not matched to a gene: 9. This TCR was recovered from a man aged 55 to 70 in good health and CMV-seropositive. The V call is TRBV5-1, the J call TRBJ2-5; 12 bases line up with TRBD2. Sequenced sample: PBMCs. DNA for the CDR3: TGCGCCAGCAGCCGCAAGGCTAGCGGGGGGGACGAGACCCAGTACTTC. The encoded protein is CASSRKASGGDETQYF.